This TCR beta chain appears in the sequencing data of a study of cytomegalovirus exposure and HLA in healthy donors. Study-level points and caveats: Roughly even sequencing depth across donors was the assumption behind the presence/absence analyses. When analyzed later, a missense DCLRE1C variant was found to be linked to TCR beta V- and J-gene trimming.

The PCR employed 60 Vbeta primers together with 13 Jbeta primers. Profiled with immunoSEQ multiplex PCR; TCRdb holds only in-frame clones, not every one. The sample has more than 150,000 clones; roughly 83% are singletons. Per germline, CDR1 KGHSH and CDR2 LQKENI. The CDR3 consists of 14 residues. Trimming removed 2 bases from V and 7 bases from J, with 15 bases in between. This clone was recorded once. Its antigen is undetermined. The genes are TRBV18 and TRBJ2-7; D not resolved. Material: PBMCs. The source of this sequence is a boy younger than 18 in good health and CMV-seronegative. The CDR3 loop is CASSPSSVIGEQYF. DNA for the CDR3: TGTGCCAGCTCACCATCTTCGGTCATCGGGGAGCAGTACTTC.